The clone carrying this T cell receptor beta chain was seen just once. Its antigen is not known. These data come from a study of T cells after yellow fever vaccination. For the study at large: Preparation of the low-cell-number fractions used SMART-Seq v4 Ultra Low Input.

Notes on the study in general: A weaker but faster secondary response was observed, peaking on day 5 versus 15.

V gave up 6 bases and J gave up 2 bases; unmatched junction bases: 7. CDR3 length: 14 amino acids. Germline V gene sequence: CDR1 MNHNS, CDR2 SASEGT. TCRdb recomputed calls from the 5' RACE reads with MiXCR, one row per CDR3 protein. The sample lists under 300,000 distinct CDR3 sequences; over 10% were seen once. This chain links TRBV6-1 with TRBJ2-7; 7 positions match TRBD2. The sequence was collected from a man aged 25 to 40 who received the YFV17D yellow fever vaccine. The material was CD4+ T cells sorted from PBMCs, obtained 45 days after the yellow fever booster vaccination. The CDR3 is CASREGLAAYEQYF. The DNA of the CDR3 is TGTGCCAGCAGGGAGGGCCTAGCGGCCTACGAGCAGTACTTC.